These 2 T cell receptor beta chains share one sample of origin, sequenced in a study of cytotoxic CD8 clonotypes in ibrutinib-treated CLL. Measured with immunoSEQ multiplex PCR; TCRdb has only the in-frame clones, and not every one. The sample has about 140,000 clones; 91% are singletons. Sample: PBMCs, taken after 12 months of ibrutinib treatment. The origin of the receptors is a human donor with chronic lymphocytic leukemia.

V usage is TRBV9 and J usage is TRBJ2-2, with D maybe TRBD1 (7 bases). The V gene's germline CDR1 is SGDLS and CDR2 YYNGEE. V was cut by 4 bases and J by 6 bases, with 19 bases left in between. The CDR3 covers 16 residues. CDR3 coding DNA: TGTGCCAGCAGCCCCCCCCAGGGGGGAGCGGCCGGGGAGCTGTTTTTT. This gives the protein CASSPPQGGAAGELFF.

The chain uses TRBV19 and TRBJ2-2; unclear D gene. The CDR3 extends over 14 amino acids. Trimming removed 7 bases from V and 0 bases from J, with 9 bases in between. In germline, CDR1 is LNHDA, CDR2 SQIVND (reference sequence). CDR3 residues: CASKAGPNTGELFF. As DNA, the CDR3 is TGTGCCAGTAAGGCAGGCCCGAACACCGGGGAGCTGTTTTTT.